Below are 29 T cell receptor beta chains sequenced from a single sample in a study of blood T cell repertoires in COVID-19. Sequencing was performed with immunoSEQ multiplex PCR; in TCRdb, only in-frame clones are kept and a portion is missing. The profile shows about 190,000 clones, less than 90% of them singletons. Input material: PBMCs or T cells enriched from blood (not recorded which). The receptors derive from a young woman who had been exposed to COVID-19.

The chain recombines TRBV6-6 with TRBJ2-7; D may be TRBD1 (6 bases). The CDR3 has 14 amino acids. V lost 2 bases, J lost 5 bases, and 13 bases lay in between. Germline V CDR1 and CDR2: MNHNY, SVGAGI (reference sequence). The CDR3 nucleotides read TGTGCCAGCAGTTACCCAATACAGGGAAACGAGCAGTACTTC. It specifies CASSYPIQGNEQYF.

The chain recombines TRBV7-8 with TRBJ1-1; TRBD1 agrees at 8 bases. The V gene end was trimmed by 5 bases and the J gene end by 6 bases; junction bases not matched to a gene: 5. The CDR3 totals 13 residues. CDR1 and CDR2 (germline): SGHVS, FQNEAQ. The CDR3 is CASSVYRGSEAFF. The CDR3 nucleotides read TGTGCCAGCAGCGTCTACAGGGGGTCTGAAGCTTTCTTT.

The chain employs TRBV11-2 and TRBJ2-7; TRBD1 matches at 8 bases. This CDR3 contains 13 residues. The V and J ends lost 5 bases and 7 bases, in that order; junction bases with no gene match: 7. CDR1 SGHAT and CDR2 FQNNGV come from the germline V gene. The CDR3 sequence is CASSVTGGSEQYF. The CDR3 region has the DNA TGTGCCAGCAGCGTCACAGGGGGGAGTGAGCAGTACTTC.

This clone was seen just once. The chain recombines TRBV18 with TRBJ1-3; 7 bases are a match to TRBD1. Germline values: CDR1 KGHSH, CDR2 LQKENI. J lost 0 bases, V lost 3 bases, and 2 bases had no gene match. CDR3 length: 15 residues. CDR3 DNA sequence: TGTGCCAGCTCACCGGGACAGACCTCTGGAAACACCATATATTTT. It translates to CASSPGQTSGNTIYF. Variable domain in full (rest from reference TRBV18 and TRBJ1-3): NAGVMQNPRHLVRRRGQEARLRCSPMKGHSHVYWYRQLPEEGLKFMVYLQKENIIDESGMPKERFSAEFPKEGPSILRIQQVVRGDSAAYFCASSPGQTSGNTIYFGEGSWLTVV.

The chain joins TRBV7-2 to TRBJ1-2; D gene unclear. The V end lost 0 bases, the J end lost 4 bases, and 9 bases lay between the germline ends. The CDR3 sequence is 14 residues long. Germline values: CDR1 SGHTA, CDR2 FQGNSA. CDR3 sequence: CASSLAQALYGYTF. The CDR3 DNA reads TGTGCCAGCAGCTTAGCGCAGGCACTCTATGGCTACACCTTC.

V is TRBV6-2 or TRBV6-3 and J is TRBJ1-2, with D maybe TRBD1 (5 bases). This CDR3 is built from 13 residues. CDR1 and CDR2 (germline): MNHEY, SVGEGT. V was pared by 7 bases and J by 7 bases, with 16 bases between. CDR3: CASTPRGGTGYTF. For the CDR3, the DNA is TGTGCCAGCACCCCCCGGGGGGGTACTGGCTACACCTTC.

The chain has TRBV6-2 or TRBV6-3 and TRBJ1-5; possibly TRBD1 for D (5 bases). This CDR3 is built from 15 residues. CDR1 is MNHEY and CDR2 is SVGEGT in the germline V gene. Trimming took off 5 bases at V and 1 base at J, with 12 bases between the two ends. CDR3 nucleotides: TGTGCCAGCAGTGGGTTAGACAGAAGCAATCAGCCCCAGCATTTT. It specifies CASSGLDRSNQPQHF.

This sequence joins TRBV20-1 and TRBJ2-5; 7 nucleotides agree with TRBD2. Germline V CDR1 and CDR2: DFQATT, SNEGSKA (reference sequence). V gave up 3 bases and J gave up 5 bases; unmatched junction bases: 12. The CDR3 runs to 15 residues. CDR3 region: CSASLAGTPRETQYF. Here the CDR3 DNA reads TGCAGTGCTAGTTTAGCGGGTACCCCTCGGGAGACCCAGTACTTC.

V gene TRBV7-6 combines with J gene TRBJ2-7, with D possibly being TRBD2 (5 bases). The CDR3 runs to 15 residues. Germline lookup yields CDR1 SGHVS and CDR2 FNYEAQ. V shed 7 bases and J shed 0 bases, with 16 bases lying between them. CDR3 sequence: CASTPTDLDSYEQYF. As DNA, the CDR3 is TGTGCCAGCACCCCGACGGACTTAGACTCCTACGAGCAGTACTTC.

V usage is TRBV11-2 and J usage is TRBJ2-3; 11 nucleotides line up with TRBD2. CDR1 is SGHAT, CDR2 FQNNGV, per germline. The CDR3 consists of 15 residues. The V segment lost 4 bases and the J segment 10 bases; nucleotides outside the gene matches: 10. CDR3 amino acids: CASSSSGTSGPPQYF. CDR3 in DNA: TGTGCCAGCAGCTCCTCCGGGACTAGCGGCCCGCCGCAGTATTTT.

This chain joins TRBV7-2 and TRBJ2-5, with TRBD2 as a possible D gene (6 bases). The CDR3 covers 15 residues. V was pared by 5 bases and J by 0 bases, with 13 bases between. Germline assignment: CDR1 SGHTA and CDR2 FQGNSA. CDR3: CASSVSRGDQETQYF. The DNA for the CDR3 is TGTGCCAGCAGCGTTAGCCGCGGGGACCAAGAGACCCAGTACTTC.

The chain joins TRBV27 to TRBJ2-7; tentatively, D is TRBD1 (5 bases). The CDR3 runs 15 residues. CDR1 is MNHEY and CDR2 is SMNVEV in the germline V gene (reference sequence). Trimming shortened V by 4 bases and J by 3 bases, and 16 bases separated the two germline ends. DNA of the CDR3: TGTGCCAGCAGTTCCCCCTCGACAGTTATCTACGAGCAGTACTTC. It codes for CASSSPSTVIYEQYF.

In nucleotides, the CDR3 is TGCGCCAGCAGCCAGGTCACAGGGGGCCAGGAGCAGTACTTC. Protein product: CASSQVTGGQEQYF. The rearrangement uses TRBV4-1 and TRBJ2-7, with 9 bases fitting TRBD1. Trimming cost V 3 bases and J 7 bases; bases outside gene matches: 7. Germline CDR1 and CDR2: MGHRA and YSYEKL. The CDR3 has 14 amino acids.

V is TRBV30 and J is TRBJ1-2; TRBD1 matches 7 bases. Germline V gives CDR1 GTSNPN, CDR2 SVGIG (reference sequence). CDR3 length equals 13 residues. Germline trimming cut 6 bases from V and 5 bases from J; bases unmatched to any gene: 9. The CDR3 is CACTFDRAYGYTF. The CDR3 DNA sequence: TGTGCCTGTACATTTGACAGGGCGTATGGCTACACCTTC.

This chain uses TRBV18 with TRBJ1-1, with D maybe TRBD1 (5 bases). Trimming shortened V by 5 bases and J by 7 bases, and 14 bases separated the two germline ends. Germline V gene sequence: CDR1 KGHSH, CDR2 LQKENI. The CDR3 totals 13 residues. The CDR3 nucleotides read TGTGCCAGCTCATACAGGTCCCCAGGTGAAGCTTTCTTT. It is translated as CASSYRSPGEAFF. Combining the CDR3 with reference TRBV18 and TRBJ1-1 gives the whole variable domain NAGVMQNPRHLVRRRGQEARLRCSPMKGHSHVYWYRQLPEEGLKFMVYLQKENIIDESGMPKERFSAEFPKEGPSILRIQQVVRGDSAAYFCASSYRSPGEAFFGQGTRLTVV.

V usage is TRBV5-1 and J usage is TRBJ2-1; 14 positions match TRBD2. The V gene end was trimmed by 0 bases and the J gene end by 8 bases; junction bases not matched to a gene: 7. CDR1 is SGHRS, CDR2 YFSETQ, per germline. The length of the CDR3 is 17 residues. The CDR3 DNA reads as TGCGCCAGCAGCTTGGGACTAGCGGGGGGGCGTTACGATGAGCAGTTCTTC. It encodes CASSLGLAGGRYDEQFF.

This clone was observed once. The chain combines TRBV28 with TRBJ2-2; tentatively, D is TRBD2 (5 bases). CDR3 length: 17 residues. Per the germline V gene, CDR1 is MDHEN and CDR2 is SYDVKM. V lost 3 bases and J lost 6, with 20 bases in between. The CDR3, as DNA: TGTGCCAGCAGTTTTAGCCAGCTGGGAGCTTTCGCCGGGGAGCTGTTTTTT. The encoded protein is CASSFSQLGAFAGELFF.

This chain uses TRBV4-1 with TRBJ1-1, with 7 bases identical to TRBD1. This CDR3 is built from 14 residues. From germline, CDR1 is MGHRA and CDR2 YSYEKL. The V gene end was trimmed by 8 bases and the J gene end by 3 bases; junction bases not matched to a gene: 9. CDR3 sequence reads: CASRQTGMDTEAFF. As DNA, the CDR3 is TGCGCCAGCCGACAGACAGGGATGGACACTGAAGCTTTCTTT.

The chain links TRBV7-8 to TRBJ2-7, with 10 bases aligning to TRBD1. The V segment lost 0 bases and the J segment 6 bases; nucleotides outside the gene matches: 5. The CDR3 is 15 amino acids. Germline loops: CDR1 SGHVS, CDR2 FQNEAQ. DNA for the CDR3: TGTGCCAGCAGCTTAGCATTTGGACAGGGGGTCGAGCAGTACTTC. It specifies CASSLAFGQGVEQYF.

The CDR3 DNA follows: TGTGCCAGTAGCACATGGAGTGGGACAGGGGACACTGAAGCTTTCTTT. This gives the protein CASSTWSGTGDTEAFF. The chain has TRBV19 and TRBJ1-1; 10 nucleotides agree with TRBD1. This CDR3 spans 16 amino acids. The ends lost 6 bases at V and 3 bases at J; junction bases unmatched: 10. Per germline, CDR1 LNHDA and CDR2 SQIVND (reference sequence).

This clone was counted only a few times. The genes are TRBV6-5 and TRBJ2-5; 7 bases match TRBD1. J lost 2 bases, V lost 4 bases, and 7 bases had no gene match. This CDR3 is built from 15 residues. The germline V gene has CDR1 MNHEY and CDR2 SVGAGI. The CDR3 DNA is TGTGCCAGCAGTTCATTGAAGGGGGCGCAAGAGACCCAGTACTTC. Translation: CASSSLKGAQETQYF.

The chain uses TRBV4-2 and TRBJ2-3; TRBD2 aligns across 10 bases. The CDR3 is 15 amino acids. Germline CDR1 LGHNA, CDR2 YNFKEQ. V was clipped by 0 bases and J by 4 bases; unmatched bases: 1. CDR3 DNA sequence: TGTGCCAGCAGCCAAGAAGCGGGGGGGCCAGATACGCAGTATTTT. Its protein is CASSQEAGGPDTQYF.

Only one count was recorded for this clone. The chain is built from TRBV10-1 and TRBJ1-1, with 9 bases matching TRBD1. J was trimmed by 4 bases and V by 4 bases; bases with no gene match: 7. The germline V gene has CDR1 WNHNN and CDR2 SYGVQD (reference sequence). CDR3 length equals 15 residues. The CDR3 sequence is CASSVTGGAGTEAFF. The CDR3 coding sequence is TGCGCCAGCAGTGTTACAGGGGGCGCAGGCACTGAAGCTTTCTTT.

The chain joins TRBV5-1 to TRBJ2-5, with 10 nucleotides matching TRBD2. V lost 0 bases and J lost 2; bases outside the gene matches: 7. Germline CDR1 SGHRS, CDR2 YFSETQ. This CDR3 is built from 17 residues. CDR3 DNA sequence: TGCGCCAGCAGCTTGGCCCCCTCTAGCGGGGGACAAGAGACCCAGTACTTC. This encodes CASSLAPSSGGQETQYF.

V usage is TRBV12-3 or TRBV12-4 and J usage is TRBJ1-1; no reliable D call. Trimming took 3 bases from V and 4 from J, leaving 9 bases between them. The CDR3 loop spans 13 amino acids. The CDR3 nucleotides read TGTGCCAGCAGTTTGGGCCCGAGCACTGAAGCTTTCTTT. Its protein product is CASSLGPSTEAFF.

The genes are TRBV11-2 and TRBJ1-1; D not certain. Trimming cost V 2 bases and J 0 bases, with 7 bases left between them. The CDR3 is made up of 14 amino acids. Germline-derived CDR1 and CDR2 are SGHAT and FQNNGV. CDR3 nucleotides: TGTGCCAGCAGCTTAAACAGCATGAACACTGAAGCTTTCTTT. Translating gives CASSLNSMNTEAFF.

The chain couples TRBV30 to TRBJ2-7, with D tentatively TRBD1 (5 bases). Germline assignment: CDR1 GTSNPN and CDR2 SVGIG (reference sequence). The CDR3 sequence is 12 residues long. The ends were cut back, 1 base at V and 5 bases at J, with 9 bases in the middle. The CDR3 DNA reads TGTGCCTGGAGTGAACAGGTACACGAGCAGTACTTC. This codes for CAWSEQVHEQYF.

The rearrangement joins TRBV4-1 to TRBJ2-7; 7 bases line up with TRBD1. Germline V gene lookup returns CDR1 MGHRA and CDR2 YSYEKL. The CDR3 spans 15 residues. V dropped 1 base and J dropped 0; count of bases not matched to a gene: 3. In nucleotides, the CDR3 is TGCGCCAGCAGCCAAGGACAGGGAAGCTCCTACGAGCAGTACTTC. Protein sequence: CASSQGQGSSYEQYF.

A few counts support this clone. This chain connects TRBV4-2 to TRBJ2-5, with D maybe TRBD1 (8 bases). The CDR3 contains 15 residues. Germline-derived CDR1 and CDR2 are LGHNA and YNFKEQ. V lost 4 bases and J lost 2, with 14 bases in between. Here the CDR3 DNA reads TGTGCCAGCAGCCCTAACAGGGGGGGGCAAGAGACCCAGTACTTC. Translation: CASSPNRGGQETQYF.